This passage covers 10 T cell receptor beta chains from one sample sequenced in a study of T-cell reconstitution after alpha-beta-depleted transplantation in children. A library of TCRbeta sequences, prepared with unique molecular identifiers, was generated. TCRdb re-called the PCR reads with MiXCR, one entry per CDR3 protein. Of just over 350,000 distinct CDR3 sequences listed, about 14% are singletons. The sequences come from PBMCs, collected from the stem cell graft. These receptors came from a human donor who donated a stem cell graft to a child with Fanconi anemia.

The chain links TRBV27 to TRBJ2-3; no definite D call. This CDR3 has 15 amino acids. Deletions cut 3 bases from V and 2 bases from J, with 12 bases between. The germline V gene encodes CDR1 MNHEY and CDR2 SMNVEV (reference sequence). CDR3 region: CASSLRFRYTDTQYF. CDR3 sequence (DNA): TGTGCCAGCAGTTTGCGGTTCAGATACACAGATACGCAGTATTTT.

This clonotype has more than one count but fewer than ten. The chain employs TRBV5-5 and TRBJ1-1, with D uncertain. CDR1 SGHKS and CDR2 YYEKEE come from the germline V gene (reference sequence). The V end lost 0 bases, the J end lost 4 bases, and 7 bases lay between the germline ends. This CDR3 is built from 13 residues. The CDR3 reads CASSLVSTTEAFF. CDR3 DNA sequence: TGTGCCAGCAGCTTGGTTAGTACCACTGAAGCTTTCTTT.

This clonotype was detected a few times. The V call is TRBV10-3, the J call TRBJ2-3, with 9 bases fitting TRBD2. The CDR3 sequence is 14 residues long. CDR1 is ENHRY, CDR2 SYGVKD, per germline. V lost 5 bases and J lost 0; bases outside the gene matches: 0. CDR3 sequence (DNA): TGTGCCATCAGTCTAGCGGGGAGCACAGATACGCAGTATTTT. Translated, it gives CAISLAGSTDTQYF.

This clonotype showed up just a few times. The chain links TRBV4-3 to TRBJ1-1; the D gene is possibly TRBD1 (6 bases). Germline V lookup: CDR1 LGHNA, CDR2 YSLEER. This CDR3 has 15 amino acids. Trimming took off 0 bases at V and 1 base at J, with 9 bases between the two ends. DNA for the CDR3: TGCGCCAGCAGCCAAGATGGGACACCGAACACTGAAGCTTTCTTT. This sequence encodes CASSQDGTPNTEAFF.

The chain carries TRBV6-1 and TRBJ1-1; 8 bases are a match to TRBD1. CDR1 is MNHNS and CDR2 is SASEGT in the germline V gene. This CDR3 region has 18 residues. Germline trimming cut 4 bases from V and 6 bases from J; bases unmatched to any gene: 19. The CDR3 DNA is TGTGCCAGCAGTGGGGGGCCCGGGACAGGAGTAATGTTCTCTGAAGCTTTCTTT. Amino acid sequence: CASSGGPGTGVMFSEAFF.

This clonotype came up many times. This sequence joins TRBV5-1 and TRBJ2-3; D not certain. Germline CDR1 SGHRS, CDR2 YFSETQ. V was cut by 4 bases and J by 3 bases, with 12 bases left in between. CDR3 length: 14 amino acids. The CDR3 protein is CASSPAITTDTQYF. CDR3 bases: TGCGCCAGCAGCCCAGCGATTACTACAGATACGCAGTATTTT. The full variable domain, with the rest looked up from reference TRBV5-1 and TRBJ2-3, is KAGVTQTPRYLIKTRGQQVTLSCSPISGHRSVSWYQQTPGQGLQFLFEYFSETQRNKGNFPGRFSGRQFSNSRSEMNVSTLELGDSALYLCASSPAITTDTQYFGPGTRLTVL.

This clonotype was picked up many times. V and J are TRBV2 and TRBJ2-2; 9 positions match TRBD1. The V segment lost 7 bases and the J segment 4 bases; nucleotides outside the gene matches: 10. From germline, CDR1 is SNHLY and CDR2 FYNNEI. The CDR3 is 16 amino acids. CDR3 in DNA: TGTGCCAGCACCTCTAGGGGGACAGGGAGCACCGGGGAGCTGTTTTTT. Translation: CASTSRGTGSTGELFF.

The chain has TRBV20-1 and TRBJ2-3, with TRBD1 identical over 9 bases. V was pared by 1 base and J by 9 bases, with 8 bases of the junction left unmatched. The CDR3 contains 14 residues. The germline CDR1 and CDR2 sequences are DFQATT and SNEGSKA (reference sequence). For the CDR3, the DNA is TGCAGTGCTAGAGTCCCGGGACAGGGTTTAACGCAGTATTTT. Translation gives CSARVPGQGLTQYF.

V usage is TRBV20-1 and J usage is TRBJ2-3; TRBD2 aligns across 7 bases. Germline loops: CDR1 DFQATT, CDR2 SNEGSKA (reference sequence). The CDR3 loop spans 14 amino acids. Trimming cost V 4 bases and J 2 bases; bases outside gene matches: 6. Here the CDR3 reads CSANNRGDTDTQYF. The CDR3 DNA reads TGCAGTGCTAACAACCGGGGGGACACAGATACGCAGTATTTT.

In its sample, this clonotype was seen a few times. The V call is TRBV10-1, the J call TRBJ2-1; 8 bases agree with TRBD1. V dropped 4 bases and J dropped 9; count of bases not matched to a gene: 11. Germline values: CDR1 WNHNN, CDR2 SYGVQD (reference sequence). The CDR3 consists of 15 residues. The CDR3, as DNA: TGCGCCAGCAGTGCATACAGGGGGACCTCAGCTGAGCAGTTCTTC. This sequence encodes CASSAYRGTSAEQFF.